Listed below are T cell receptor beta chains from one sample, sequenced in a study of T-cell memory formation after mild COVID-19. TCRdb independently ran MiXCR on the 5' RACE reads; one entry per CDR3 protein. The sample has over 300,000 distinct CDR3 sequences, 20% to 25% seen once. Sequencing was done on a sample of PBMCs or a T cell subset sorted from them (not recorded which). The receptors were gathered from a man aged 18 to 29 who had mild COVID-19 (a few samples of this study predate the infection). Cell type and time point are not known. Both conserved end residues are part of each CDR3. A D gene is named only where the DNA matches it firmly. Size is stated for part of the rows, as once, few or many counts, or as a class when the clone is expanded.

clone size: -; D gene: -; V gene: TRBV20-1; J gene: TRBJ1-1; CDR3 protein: CSARDPEVWTEAFF; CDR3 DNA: TGCAGTGCTAGAGATCCGGAGGTTTGGACTGAAGCTTTCTTT
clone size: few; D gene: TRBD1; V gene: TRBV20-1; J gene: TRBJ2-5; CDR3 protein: CSAPPRTGQETQYF; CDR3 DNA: TGCAGTGCCCCCCCAAGGACAGGACAAGAGACCCAGTACTTC
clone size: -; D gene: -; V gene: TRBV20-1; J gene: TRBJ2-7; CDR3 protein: CSARDSSYEQYF; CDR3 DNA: TGCAGTGCTAGAGATAGCTCCTACGAGCAGTACTTC
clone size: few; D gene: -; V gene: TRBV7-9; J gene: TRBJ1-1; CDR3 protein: CASSLVEGAEAFF; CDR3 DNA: TGTGCCAGCAGCTTAGTGGAAGGTGCTGAAGCTTTCTTT
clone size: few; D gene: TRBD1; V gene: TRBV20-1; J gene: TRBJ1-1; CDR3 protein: CSARVRDRVAEAFF; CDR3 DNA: TGCAGTGCTAGAGTCCGGGACAGGGTGGCTGAAGCTTTCTTT
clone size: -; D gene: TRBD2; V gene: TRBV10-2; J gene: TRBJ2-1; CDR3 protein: CASSVFPASGGAGGNEQFF; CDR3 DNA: TGCGCCAGCAGTGTCTTCCCGGCTAGCGGGGGGGCAGGCGGTAATGAGCAGTTCTTC
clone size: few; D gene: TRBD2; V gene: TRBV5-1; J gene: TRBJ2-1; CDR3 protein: CASSSEGTSGGGEQFF; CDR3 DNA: TGCGCCAGCAGCTCGGAGGGGACTAGCGGGGGTGGTGAGCAGTTCTTC
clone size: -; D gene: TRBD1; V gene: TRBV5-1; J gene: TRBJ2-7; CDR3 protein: CASRRQGADEQYF; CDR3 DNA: TGCGCCAGCAGGCGACAGGGGGCAGACGAGCAGTACTTC
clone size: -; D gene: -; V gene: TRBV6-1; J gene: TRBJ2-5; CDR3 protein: CASSERTAFQETQYF; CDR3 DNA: TGTGCCAGCAGTGAAAGAACAGCCTTCCAAGAGACCCAGTACTTC
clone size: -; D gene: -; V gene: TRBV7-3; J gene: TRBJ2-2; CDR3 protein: CASSLREQGPTGELFF; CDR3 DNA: TGTGCCAGCAGCTTAAGGGAGCAGGGTCCGACCGGGGAGCTGTTTTTT
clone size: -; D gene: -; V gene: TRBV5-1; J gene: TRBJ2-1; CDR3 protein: CASSLVGGSDEQFF; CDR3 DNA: TGCGCCAGCAGCTTGGTTGGGGGTAGCGATGAGCAGTTCTTC
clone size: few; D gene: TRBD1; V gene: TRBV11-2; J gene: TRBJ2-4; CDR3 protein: CASSLGTVAKNIQYF; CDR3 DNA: TGTGCCAGCAGCCTGGGGACAGTAGCCAAAAACATTCAGTACTTC
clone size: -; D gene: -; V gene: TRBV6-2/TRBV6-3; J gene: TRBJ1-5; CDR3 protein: CASSYRTYQPQHF; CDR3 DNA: TGTGCCAGCAGTTACAGGACTTATCAGCCCCAGCATTTT
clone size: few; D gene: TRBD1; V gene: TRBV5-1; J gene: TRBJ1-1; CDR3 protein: CASRSGTGGLRNTEAFF; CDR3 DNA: TGCGCCAGCAGATCCGGGACAGGCGGTCTCCGGAACACTGAAGCTTTCTTT
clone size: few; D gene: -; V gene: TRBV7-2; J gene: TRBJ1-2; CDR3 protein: CASRSTGGSNYGYTF; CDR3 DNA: TGTGCCAGCAGAAGTACAGGAGGGTCTAACTATGGCTACACCTTC
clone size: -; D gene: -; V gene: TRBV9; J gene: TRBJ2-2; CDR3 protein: CASSVRTNTGELFF; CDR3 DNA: TGTGCCAGCAGCGTCCGTACGAACACCGGGGAGCTGTTTTTT
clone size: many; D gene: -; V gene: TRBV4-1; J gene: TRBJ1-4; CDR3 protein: CASSQVGSLNEKLFF; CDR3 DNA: TGCGCCAGCAGCCAAGTGGGCAGCCTTAATGAAAAACTGTTTTTT
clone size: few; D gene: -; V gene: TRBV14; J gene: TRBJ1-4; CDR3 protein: CASSQPLGANEKLFF; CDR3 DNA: TGTGCCAGCAGCCAACCGCTCGGAGCTAATGAAAAACTGTTTTTT
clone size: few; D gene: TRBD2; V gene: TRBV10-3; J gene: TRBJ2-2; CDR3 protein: CAISGGGPRIGELFF; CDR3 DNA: TGTGCCATCAGTGGCGGGGGACCGCGGATCGGGGAGCTGTTTTTT
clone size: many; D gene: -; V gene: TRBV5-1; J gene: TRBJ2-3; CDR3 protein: CASSLRPSTDTQYF; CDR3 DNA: TGCGCCAGCAGCTTGCGTCCATCCACAGATACGCAGTATTTT
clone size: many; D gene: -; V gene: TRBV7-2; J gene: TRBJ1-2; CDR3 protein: CASSSGSGYGYTF; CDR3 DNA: TGTGCCAGCAGCTCTGGGAGCGGCTATGGCTACACCTTC
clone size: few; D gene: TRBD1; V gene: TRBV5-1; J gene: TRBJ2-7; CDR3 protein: CASRWTGGREQYF; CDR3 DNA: TGCGCCAGCAGGTGGACAGGGGGCAGGGAGCAGTACTTC
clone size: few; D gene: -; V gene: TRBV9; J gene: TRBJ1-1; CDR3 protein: CASSVASGAMNTEAFF; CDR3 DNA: TGTGCCAGCAGCGTAGCCTCAGGAGCTATGAACACTGAAGCTTTCTTT
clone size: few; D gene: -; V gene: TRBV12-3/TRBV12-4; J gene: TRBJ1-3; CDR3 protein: CASSPGPTGNTIYF; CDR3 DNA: TGTGCCAGCAGTCCGGGACCGACTGGAAACACCATATATTTT
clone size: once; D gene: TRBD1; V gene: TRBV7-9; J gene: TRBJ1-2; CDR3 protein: CASSPTLDRDYGYTF; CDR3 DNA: TGTGCCAGCAGCCCGACCCTTGACAGGGACTATGGCTACACCTTC
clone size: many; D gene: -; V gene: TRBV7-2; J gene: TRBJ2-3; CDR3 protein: CASSLVAWDTQYF; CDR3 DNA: TGTGCCAGCAGCTTAGTAGCTTGGGATACGCAGTATTTT
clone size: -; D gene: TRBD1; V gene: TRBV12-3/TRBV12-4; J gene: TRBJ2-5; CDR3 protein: CASSLWDSPQETQYF; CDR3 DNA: TGTGCCAGCAGCCTATGGGACAGTCCACAAGAGACCCAGTACTTC
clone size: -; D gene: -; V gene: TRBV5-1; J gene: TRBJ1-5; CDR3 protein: CASSVETRGTQHF; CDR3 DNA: TGCGCCAGCAGTGTCGAGACCCGGGGGACCCAGCATTTT
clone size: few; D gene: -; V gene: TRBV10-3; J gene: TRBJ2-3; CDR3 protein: CAISETLTYTDTQYF; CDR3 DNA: TGTGCCATCAGTGAGACCCTCACGTACACAGATACGCAGTATTTT
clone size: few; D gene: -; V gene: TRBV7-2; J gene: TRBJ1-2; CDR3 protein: CASSLIGPNYGYTF; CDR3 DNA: TGTGCCAGCAGCTTAATAGGTCCTAACTATGGCTACACCTTC
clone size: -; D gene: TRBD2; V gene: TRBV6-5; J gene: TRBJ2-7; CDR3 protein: CASSSSLAGLDEQYF; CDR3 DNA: TGTGCCAGCAGTTCGTCTCTAGCGGGGCTAGACGAGCAGTACTTC
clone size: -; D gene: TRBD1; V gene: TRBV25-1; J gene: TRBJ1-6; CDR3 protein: CASSDEGQGVRRRDSPLHF; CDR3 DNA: TGTGCCAGCAGTGACGAGGGACAGGGAGTTAGAAGGCGTGATTCACCCCTCCACTTT
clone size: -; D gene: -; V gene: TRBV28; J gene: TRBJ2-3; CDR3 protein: CASRTTSTDTQYF; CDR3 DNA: TGTGCCAGCAGAACCACAAGCACAGATACGCAGTATTTT
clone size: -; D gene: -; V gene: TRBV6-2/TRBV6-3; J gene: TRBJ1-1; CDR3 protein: CASSYDTLNTEAFF; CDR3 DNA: TGTGCCAGCAGTTACGACACCTTGAACACTGAAGCTTTCTTT
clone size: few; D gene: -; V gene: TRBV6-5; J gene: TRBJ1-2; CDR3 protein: CASSYGFGGSYYGYTF; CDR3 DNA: TGTGCCAGCAGTTACGGGTTTGGGGGGAGCTACTATGGCTACACCTTC
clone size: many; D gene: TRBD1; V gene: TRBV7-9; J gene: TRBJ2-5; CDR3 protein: CASSRNRGETQYF; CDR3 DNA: TGTGCCAGCAGCAGAAACAGGGGAGAGACCCAGTACTTC
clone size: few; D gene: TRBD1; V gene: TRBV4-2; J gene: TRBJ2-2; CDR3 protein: CASSQDGQGAGELFF; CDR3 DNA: TGTGCCAGCAGCCAGGACGGACAGGGGGCCGGGGAGCTGTTTTTT
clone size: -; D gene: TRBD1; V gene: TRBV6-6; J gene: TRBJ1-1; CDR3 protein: CASSATGRVTLNTEAFF; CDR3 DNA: TGTGCCAGCAGCGCGACAGGGAGGGTAACCTTGAACACTGAAGCTTTCTTT
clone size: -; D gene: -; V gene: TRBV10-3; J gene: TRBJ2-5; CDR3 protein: CAISEAGQETQYF; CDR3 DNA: TGTGCCATCAGTGAGGCGGGCCAAGAGACCCAGTACTTC
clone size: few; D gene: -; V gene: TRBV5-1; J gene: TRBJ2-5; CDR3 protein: CASSQRQSPGTQYF; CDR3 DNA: TGCGCCAGCAGCCAACGACAGAGCCCGGGGACCCAGTACTTC
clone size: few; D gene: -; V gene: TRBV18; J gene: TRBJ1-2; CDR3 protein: CASSPPAQGSGYTF; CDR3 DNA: TGTGCCAGCTCACCACCGGCTCAGGGGTCTGGCTACACCTTC